The 5 T cell receptor beta chains below were found in one sample sequenced in a study of radiation and T cells in renal cell carcinoma. As to treatment: treatment-naive control, cytoreductive nephrectomy. The repertoire was sequenced with immunoSEQ multiplex PCR; TCRdb's copy has only in-frame clones and lacks some. The data show 18,000 or so clones, around 63% seen once. This sample comprised tumor tissue, obtained from a patient whose treatment was nephrectomy without radiotherapy. Receptors originate from a man aged 45 to 65 with renal cell carcinoma.

In its sample, this clone was seen once. V is TRBV6-1 and J is TRBJ1-1; a possible D gene is TRBD1 (5 bases). The CDR3 contains 14 residues. Germline assignment: CDR1 MNHNS and CDR2 SASEGT. V gave up 7 bases and J gave up 8 bases, with 20 bases separating them. The CDR3 is CASTAGLGLGEAFF. CDR3 nucleotides: TGTGCCAGCACGGCGGGACTCGGGTTGGGGGAAGCTTTCTTT.

The chain has TRBV6-5 and TRBJ1-6; D gene unclear. V was pared by 3 bases and J by 10 bases, with 10 bases between. The CDR3 length is 13 residues. The germline V gene encodes CDR1 MNHEY and CDR2 SVGAGI. CDR3 nucleotide sequence: TGTGCCAGCAGTTATCGTGAAGGGTCACCCCTCCACTTT. This translates into CASSYREGSPLHF.

The table lists this clone with a few counts. The V gene is TRBV5-1, the J gene TRBJ2-7; TRBD1 matches 7 bases. This CDR3 is 13 amino acids long. CDR1 and CDR2 from the germline V gene are SGHRS and YFSETQ. Germline trimming cut 4 bases from V and 5 bases from J; bases unmatched to any gene: 6. As DNA, the CDR3 is TGCGCCAGCAGCGACGACAGGGTGAACGAGCAGTACTTC. Its translation: CASSDDRVNEQYF.

The J gene is TRBJ1-2, the V gene TRBV5-1; 7 bases are shared with TRBD1. V was pared by 4 bases and J by 4 bases, with 4 bases of the junction left unmatched. Germline CDR1 SGHRS, CDR2 YFSETQ. The CDR3 length is 13 residues. CDR3 region: CASSPGQSYGYTF. In nucleotides, the CDR3 is TGCGCCAGCAGCCCGGGACAGAGCTATGGCTACACCTTC.

CDR3 DNA: TGTGCCAGCAGGCCCGGGTATAGCAATCAGCCCCAGCATTTT. Residues: CASRPGYSNQPQHF. The chain carries TRBV6-5 and TRBJ1-5; no firm D call. The V and J ends lost 6 bases and 0 bases respectively, with 9 bases between them. This CDR3 region has 14 residues. The germline CDR1 and CDR2 sequences are MNHEY and SVGAGI.